The rows below give T cell receptor beta chains drawn from one sample of a study of blood T cell repertoires in COVID-19. TCRdb's table, derived via immunoSEQ multiplex PCR, lists solely in-frame clones and lacks some. The data show 70,000 to 90,000 clones, with around 80% seen just once and 1.2% held by the top ten. The sequenced sample was peripheral blood. The source of these receptors is a woman at least 80 years old with acute or convalescent COVID-19. Each CDR3 is given with its conserved first and last residue. Each record gives: CDR3 length, J gene, V gene, clone size, D gene, CDR3 protein, CDR3 DNA. A D gene is named only where the DNA matches it firmly. Size is stated for part of the rows, as once, few or many counts, or as a class when the clone is expanded.

length: 19
J: TRBJ2-2
V: TRBV2
size: .
D: TRBD2
CDR3: CASSEGEGGRGRSTGELFF
DNA: TGTGCCAGCAGTGAAGGGGAAGGCGGGAGGGGGCGGTCTACCGGGGAGCTGTTTTTT

length: 13
J: TRBJ1-2
V: TRBV13
size: once
D: TRBD1
CDR3: CASSLTGVYGYTF
DNA: TGTGCCAGCAGCCTTACAGGGGTCTATGGCTACACCTTC

length: 11
J: TRBJ1-1
V: TRBV6-5
size: once
D: .
CDR3: CASSYQAEAFF
DNA: TGTGCCAGCAGTTACCAGGCCGAAGCTTTCTTT

length: 12
J: TRBJ2-2
V: TRBV10-1
size: .
D: .
CDR3: CASSELVGELFF
DNA: TGCGCCAGCAGTGAACTCGTCGGGGAGCTGTTTTTT

length: 9
J: TRBJ2-7
V: TRBV27
size: .
D: .
CDR3: CARQYEQYF
DNA: TGTGCCCGACAATACGAGCAGTACTTC

length: 15
J: TRBJ1-1
V: TRBV7-9
size: .
D: .
CDR3: CASSLQRQPNTEAFF
DNA: TGTGCCAGCAGCTTACAGCGACAGCCGAACACTGAAGCTTTCTTT

length: 13
J: TRBJ1-5
V: TRBV28
size: .
D: .
CDR3: CASTTQGLQPQHF
DNA: TGTGCCAGCACCACCCAGGGGCTTCAGCCCCAGCATTTT

length: 15
J: TRBJ1-2
V: TRBV28
size: .
D: .
CDR3: CASRPPGLGTYGYTF
DNA: TGTGCCAGCAGACCACCGGGACTCGGAACTTATGGCTACACCTTC

length: 14
J: TRBJ2-3
V: TRBV5-4
size: .
D: .
CDR3: CASSRTTSTDTQYF
DNA: TGTGCCAGCAGCCGGACTACCAGCACAGATACGCAGTATTTT

length: 15
J: TRBJ2-5
V: TRBV5-1
size: .
D: TRBD1
CDR3: CASGTGGRVQETQYF
DNA: TGCGCCAGCGGGACAGGGGGCAGGGTCCAAGAGACCCAGTACTTC

length: 16
J: TRBJ1-6
V: TRBV6-5
size: .
D: TRBD1
CDR3: CASSYSPGQINSPLHF
DNA: TGTGCCAGCAGTTACTCGCCGGGACAGATAAATTCACCCCTCCACTTT

length: 16
J: TRBJ1-4
V: TRBV14
size: .
D: .
CDR3: CASSQAGTGRNEKLFF
DNA: TGTGCCAGCAGCCAAGCCGGGACCGGGAGGAACGAAAAACTGTTTTTT

length: 17
J: TRBJ1-1
V: TRBV27
size: .
D: .
CDR3: CASSLARVEGMNTEAFF
DNA: TGTGCCAGCAGTTTAGCCAGGGTGGAGGGAATGAACACTGAAGCTTTCTTT

length: 13
J: TRBJ1-1
V: TRBV7-9
size: few
D: TRBD1
CDR3: CASSLDGQAQAFF
DNA: TGTGCCAGCAGCCTCGATGGACAGGCCCAAGCTTTCTTT

length: 11
J: TRBJ1-2
V: TRBV6-5
size: .
D: .
CDR3: CASMAVDGYTF
DNA: TGTGCCAGCATGGCGGTTGACGGCTACACCTTC

length: 15
J: TRBJ2-3
V: TRBV11-1
size: .
D: TRBD2
CDR3: CASSPRTSVTDTQYF
DNA: TGTGCCAGCAGCCCGAGGACTAGCGTCACAGATACGCAGTATTTT

length: 14
J: TRBJ1-2
V: TRBV2
size: .
D: .
CDR3: CASSDSSRGYGYTF
DNA: TGTGCCAGCAGTGATAGCAGTCGCGGGTATGGCTACACCTTC

length: 15
J: TRBJ1-1
V: TRBV6-5
size: .
D: .
CDR3: CASKRELTMNTEAFF
DNA: TGTGCCAGCAAGAGGGAATTGACCATGAACACTGAAGCTTTCTTT

length: 12
J: TRBJ2-7
V: TRBV10-3
size: .
D: .
CDR3: CAISTGTYEQYF
DNA: TGTGCCATCAGTACAGGGACCTACGAGCAGTACTTC

length: 11
J: TRBJ1-2
V: TRBV7-9
size: .
D: .
CDR3: CASRGAGGYTF
DNA: TGTGCCAGCAGGGGGGCCGGGGGCTACACCTTC

length: 16
J: TRBJ2-7
V: TRBV12-5
size: .
D: TRBD2
CDR3: CASGLASGSVLAEQYF
DNA: TGTGCTAGTGGTTTGGCTAGCGGGAGTGTGCTGGCCGAGCAGTACTTC

length: 15
J: TRBJ2-3
V: TRBV6-4
size: .
D: TRBD2
CDR3: CASSLLAGGADTQYF
DNA: TGTGCCAGCAGTCTACTAGCGGGAGGTGCAGATACGCAGTATTTT

length: 17
J: TRBJ1-2
V: TRBV11-2
size: .
D: .
CDR3: CASSLVRSQGLVYGYTF
DNA: TGTGCCAGCAGCTTAGTACGTTCCCAGGGGCTGGTCTATGGCTACACCTTC

length: 16
J: TRBJ2-2
V: TRBV4-1
size: .
D: .
CDR3: CASSQDNVGTGGELFF
DNA: TGCGCCAGCAGCCAAGATAACGTCGGGACTGGAGGGGAGCTGTTTTTT

length: 15
J: TRBJ2-2
V: TRBV3-1/TRBV3-2
size: .
D: .
CDR3: CASSQGGVTAGELFF
DNA: TGTGCCAGCAGCCAAGGGGGAGTGACGGCCGGGGAGCTGTTTTTT

length: 15
J: TRBJ2-4
V: TRBV5-1
size: .
D: TRBD2
CDR3: CASRLAGDVGGIQYF
DNA: TGCGCCAGCAGGCTAGCGGGAGATGTTGGGGGCATTCAGTACTTC

length: 20
J: TRBJ2-1
V: TRBV19
size: .
D: TRBD2
CDR3: CASRSGSGVAGVSSYNEQFF
DNA: TGTGCCAGTAGATCTGGCTCGGGAGTAGCGGGAGTAAGCTCCTACAATGAGCAGTTCTTC

length: 15
J: TRBJ2-7
V: TRBV6-5
size: .
D: TRBD2
CDR3: CASSYSSGRLGEQYF
DNA: TGTGCCAGCAGTTACTCCAGCGGGAGGTTAGGGGAGCAGTACTTC

length: 13
J: TRBJ2-5
V: TRBV29-1
size: .
D: .
CDR3: CSVDSRDQETQYF
DNA: TGCAGCGTTGATTCCAGGGATCAAGAGACCCAGTACTTC

length: 16
J: TRBJ2-7
V: TRBV4-1
size: once
D: .
CDR3: CASSQDKTAGTYEQYF
DNA: TGCGCCAGCAGCCAAGATAAGACTGCGGGGACCTACGAGCAGTACTTC

length: 15
J: TRBJ1-1
V: TRBV4-1
size: few
D: .
CDR3: CASSRISQGNTEAFF
DNA: TGCGCCAGCAGCCGGATAAGTCAGGGTAACACTGAAGCTTTCTTT

length: 15
J: TRBJ2-3
V: TRBV14
size: .
D: TRBD1
CDR3: CASSRGQGSTDTQYF
DNA: TGTGCCAGCAGCCGGGGACAGGGATCCACAGATACGCAGTATTTT

length: 16
J: TRBJ2-1
V: TRBV2
size: .
D: TRBD2
CDR3: CASRAGGTIANNEQFF
DNA: TGTGCCAGCAGAGCGGGAGGTACGATTGCCAACAATGAGCAGTTCTTC

length: 16
J: TRBJ1-5
V: TRBV7-8
size: .
D: .
CDR3: CASSPSGATGNQPQHF
DNA: TGTGCCAGCAGCCCTAGCGGGGCCACCGGGAATCAGCCCCAGCATTTT

length: 14
J: TRBJ1-6
V: TRBV11-2
size: .
D: .
CDR3: CASTSSGGGSPLHF
DNA: TGTGCCAGCACCAGCTCCGGGGGTGGTTCACCCCTCCACTTT

length: 13
J: TRBJ1-1
V: TRBV10-1
size: .
D: .
CDR3: CASTADRNTEAFF
DNA: TGCGCCAGCACCGCGGACAGGAACACTGAAGCTTTCTTT

length: 15
J: TRBJ2-7
V: TRBV5-1
size: .
D: .
CDR3: CASSSGAGNVYEQYF
DNA: TGCGCCAGCAGCTCCGGTGCGGGGAATGTTTACGAGCAGTACTTC

length: 15
J: TRBJ1-5
V: TRBV6-4
size: .
D: .
CDR3: CASRREGVSNQPQHF
DNA: TGTGCCAGCAGACGGGAGGGTGTTAGCAATCAGCCCCAGCATTTT

length: 17
J: TRBJ2-3
V: TRBV19
size: .
D: .
CDR3: CASSTVEAVQSTDTQYF
DNA: TGTGCCAGTAGTACCGTTGAGGCAGTTCAAAGCACAGATACGCAGTATTTT

length: 14
J: TRBJ1-5
V: TRBV19
size: many
D: .
CDR3: CASSQRIGNQPQHF
DNA: TGTGCCAGTAGCCAGAGGATTGGCAATCAGCCCCAGCATTTT

length: 13
J: TRBJ1-1
V: TRBV21-1
size: .
D: .
CDR3: CASSRDRGQKAFF
DNA: TGTGCCAGCAGCCGCGACAGGGGGCAAAAAGCTTTCTTT

length: 13
J: TRBJ1-2
V: TRBV5-1
size: .
D: .
CDR3: CASSLTGSYGYTF
DNA: TGCGCCAGCAGCTTGACAGGGTCCTATGGCTACACCTTC

length: 16
J: TRBJ2-1
V: TRBV6-5
size: .
D: TRBD1
CDR3: CASSYMDRGPYNEQFF
DNA: TGTGCCAGCAGTTACATGGACAGGGGTCCCTACAATGAGCAGTTCTTC

length: 13
J: TRBJ1-2
V: TRBV5-8
size: .
D: TRBD1
CDR3: CASGDSHNYGYTF
DNA: TGTGCCAGCGGGGACAGCCATAACTATGGCTACACCTTC

length: 15
J: TRBJ1-5
V: TRBV3-1/TRBV3-2
size: .
D: .
CDR3: CASSQDGGGFQPQHF
DNA: TGTGCCAGCAGCCAAGATGGGGGGGGATTTCAGCCCCAGCATTTT

length: 13
J: TRBJ1-6
V: TRBV25-1
size: .
D: .
CDR3: CASSLGGDSPLHF
DNA: TGTGCCAGCAGCCTGGGGGGGGATTCACCCCTCCACTTT

length: 17
J: TRBJ1-4
V: TRBV2
size: .
D: .
CDR3: CASRHQPGKTTNEKLFF
DNA: TGTGCCAGCAGACATCAGCCGGGGAAAACAACTAATGAAAAACTGTTTTTT

length: 15
J: TRBJ1-5
V: TRBV28
size: .
D: TRBD1
CDR3: CASSSGTGGIQPQHF
DNA: TGTGCCAGCAGCTCCGGGACAGGGGGCATTCAGCCCCAGCATTTT

length: 13
J: TRBJ1-6
V: TRBV12-3/TRBV12-4
size: .
D: .
CDR3: CASSLGQNSPLHF
DNA: TGTGCCAGCAGTTTAGGGCAGAATTCACCCCTCCACTTT

length: 16
J: TRBJ1-1
V: TRBV5-1
size: few
D: TRBD1
CDR3: CASSLVSSTGGTEAFF
DNA: TGCGCCAGCAGCTTAGTTTCGTCGACAGGGGGTACTGAAGCTTTCTTT

length: 14
J: TRBJ1-4
V: TRBV5-1
size: .
D: TRBD1
CDR3: CASRAGTGNEKLFF
DNA: TGCGCCAGCAGGGCCGGGACAGGGAATGAAAAACTGTTTTTT

length: 15
J: TRBJ2-2
V: TRBV7-9
size: .
D: TRBD1
CDR3: CASSLDRNHAGELFF
DNA: TGTGCCAGCAGCTTGGACAGGAACCATGCTGGGGAGCTGTTTTTT

length: 15
J: TRBJ2-2
V: TRBV5-4
size: once
D: .
CDR3: CASTRGSSTTGELFF
DNA: TGTGCCAGCACCCGAGGCTCCTCTACCACCGGGGAGCTGTTTTTT